Included here is one TCR beta chain sequence, with context. Its antigen is as yet unknown. The DNA input per sorted-subset replicate PCR was roughly 0.2 ug, corresponding to around 28,000 T cell genomes. Clones were read by immunoSEQ multiplex PCR, and TCRdb kept only the in-frame ones, dropping some. The table records 850,000 to 1,200,000 clones, under 80% of them present only once. This sample is part of a study of shared clonotypes between healthy human individuals. Study information: Three plates were used per donor for CD4 naive, three for CD4 memory, two for CD8 naive and one for CD8 memory. General study findings and limits: Estimated richness values were generally larger in naive subsets than in memory subsets. Shared clonotypes: about 5% naive CD4, around 4% naive CD8, less than 2.5% memory CD4, under 0.5% memory CD8.

Germline V gene data show CDR1 as SGHNT and CDR2 as YENEEA. Trimming stripped 4 bases from V and 4 bases from J, with 8 bases between. The CDR3 length is 13 residues. J is TRBJ2-1 and V is TRBV11-3, with no clear D. The TCR sequence derives from a man younger than 30 in good health. Source material: memory CD4+ T cells sorted from blood. Subset in this sample: CD45RA-negative fraction. The DNA for the CDR3 is TGTGCCAGCAGCTCCACCAAATACAATGAGCAGTTCTTC. It yields the protein CASSSTKYNEQFF.